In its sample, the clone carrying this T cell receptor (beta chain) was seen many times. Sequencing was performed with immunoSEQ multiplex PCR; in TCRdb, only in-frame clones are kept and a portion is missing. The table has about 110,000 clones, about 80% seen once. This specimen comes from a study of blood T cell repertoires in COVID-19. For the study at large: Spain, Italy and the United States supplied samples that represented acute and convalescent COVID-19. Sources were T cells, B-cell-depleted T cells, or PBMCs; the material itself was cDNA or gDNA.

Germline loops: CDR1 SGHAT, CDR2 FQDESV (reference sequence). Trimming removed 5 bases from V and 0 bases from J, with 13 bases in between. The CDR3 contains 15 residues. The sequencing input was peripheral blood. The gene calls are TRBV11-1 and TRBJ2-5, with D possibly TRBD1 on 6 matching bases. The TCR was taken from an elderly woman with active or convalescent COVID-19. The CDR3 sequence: CASSQSTGYQETQYF. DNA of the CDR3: TGTGCCAGCAGCCAATCGACAGGCTACCAAGAGACCCAGTACTTC.